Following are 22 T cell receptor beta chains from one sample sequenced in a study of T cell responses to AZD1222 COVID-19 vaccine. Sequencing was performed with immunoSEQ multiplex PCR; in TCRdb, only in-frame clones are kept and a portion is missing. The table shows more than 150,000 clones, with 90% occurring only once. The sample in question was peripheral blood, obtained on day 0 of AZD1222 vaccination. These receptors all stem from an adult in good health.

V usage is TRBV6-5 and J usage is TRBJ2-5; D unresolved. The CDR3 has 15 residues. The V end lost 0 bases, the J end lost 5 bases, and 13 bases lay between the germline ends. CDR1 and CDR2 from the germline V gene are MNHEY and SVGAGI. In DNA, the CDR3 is TGTGCCAGCAGTTACTCTATGGAAGGCCCGGAGACCCAGTACTTC. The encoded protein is CASSYSMEGPETQYF.

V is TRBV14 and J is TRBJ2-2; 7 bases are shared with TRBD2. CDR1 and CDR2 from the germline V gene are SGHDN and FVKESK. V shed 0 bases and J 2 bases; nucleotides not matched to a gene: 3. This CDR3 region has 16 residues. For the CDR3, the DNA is TGTGCCAGCAGCCAAGATGGGGGGGTTAACACCGGGGAGCTGTTTTTT. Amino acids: CASSQDGGVNTGELFF.

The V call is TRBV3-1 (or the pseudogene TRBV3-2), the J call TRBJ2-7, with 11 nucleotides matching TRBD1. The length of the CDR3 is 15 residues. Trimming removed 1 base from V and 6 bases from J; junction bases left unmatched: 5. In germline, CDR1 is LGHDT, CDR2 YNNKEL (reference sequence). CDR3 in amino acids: CASSQGWTGGGEQYF. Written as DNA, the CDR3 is TGTGCCAGCAGCCAAGGGTGGACAGGGGGCGGCGAGCAGTACTTC.

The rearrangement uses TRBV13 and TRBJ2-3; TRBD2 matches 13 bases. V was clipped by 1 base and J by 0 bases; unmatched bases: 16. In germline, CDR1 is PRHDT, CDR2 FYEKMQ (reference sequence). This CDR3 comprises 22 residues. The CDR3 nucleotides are TGTGCCAGCAGCTTAGTGGCGCGACTACTAGCGGGAGGGGATTCTAGCACAGATACGCAGTATTTT. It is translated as CASSLVARLLAGGDSSTDTQYF.

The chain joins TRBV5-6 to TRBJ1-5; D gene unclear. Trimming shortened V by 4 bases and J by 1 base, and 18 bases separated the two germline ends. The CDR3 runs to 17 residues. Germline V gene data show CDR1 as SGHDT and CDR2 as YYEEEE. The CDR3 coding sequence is TGTGCCAGCAGCCAGAGAGGTAGGGTACACAGCAATCAGCCCCAGCATTTT. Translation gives CASSQRGRVHSNQPQHF.

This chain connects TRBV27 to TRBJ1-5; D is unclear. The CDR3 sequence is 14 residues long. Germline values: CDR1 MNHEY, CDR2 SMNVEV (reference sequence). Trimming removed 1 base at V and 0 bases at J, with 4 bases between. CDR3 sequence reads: CASSLYDSNQPQHF. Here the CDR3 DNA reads TGTGCCAGCAGTTTATACGATAGCAATCAGCCCCAGCATTTT.

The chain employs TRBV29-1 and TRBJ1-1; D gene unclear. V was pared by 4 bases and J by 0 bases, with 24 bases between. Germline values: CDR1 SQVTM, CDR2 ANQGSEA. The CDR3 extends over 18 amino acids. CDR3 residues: CSVVYGPSDIAMNTEAFF. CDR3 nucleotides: TGCAGCGTTGTTTACGGTCCTAGTGATATTGCAATGAACACTGAAGCTTTCTTT.

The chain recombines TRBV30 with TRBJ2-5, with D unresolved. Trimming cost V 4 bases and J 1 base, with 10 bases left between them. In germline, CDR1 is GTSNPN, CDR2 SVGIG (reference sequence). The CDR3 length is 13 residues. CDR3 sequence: CAWTPGRQETQYF. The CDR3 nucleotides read TGTGCCTGGACCCCCGGGCGCCAAGAGACCCAGTACTTC.

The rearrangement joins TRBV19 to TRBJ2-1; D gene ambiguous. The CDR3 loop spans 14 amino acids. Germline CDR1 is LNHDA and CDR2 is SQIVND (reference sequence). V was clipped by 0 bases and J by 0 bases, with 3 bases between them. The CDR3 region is CASSIDNSYNEQFF. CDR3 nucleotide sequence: TGTGCCAGTAGTATAGACAACTCCTACAATGAGCAGTTCTTC.

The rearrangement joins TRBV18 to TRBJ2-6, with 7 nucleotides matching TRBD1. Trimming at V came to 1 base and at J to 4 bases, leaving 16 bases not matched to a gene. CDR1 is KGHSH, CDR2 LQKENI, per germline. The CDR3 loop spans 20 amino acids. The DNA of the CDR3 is TGTGCCAGCTCACCACTCCCTTTAGGGACAGTGATTTCCGGGGCCAACGTCCTGACTTTC. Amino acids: CASSPLPLGTVISGANVLTF.

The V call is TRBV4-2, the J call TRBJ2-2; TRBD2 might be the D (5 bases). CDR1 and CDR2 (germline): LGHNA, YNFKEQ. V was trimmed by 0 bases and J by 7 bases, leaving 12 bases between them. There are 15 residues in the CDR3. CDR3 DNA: TGTGCCAGCAGCCAAGATGGAGGATGGGGCGGGGAGCTGTTTTTT. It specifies CASSQDGGWGGELFF.

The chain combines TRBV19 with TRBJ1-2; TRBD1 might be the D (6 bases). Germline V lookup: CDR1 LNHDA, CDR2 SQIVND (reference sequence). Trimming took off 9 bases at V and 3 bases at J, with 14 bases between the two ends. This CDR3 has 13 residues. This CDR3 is CASSPGVDYGYTF. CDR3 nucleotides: TGTGCCAGCTCACCAGGGGTCGACTATGGCTACACCTTC.

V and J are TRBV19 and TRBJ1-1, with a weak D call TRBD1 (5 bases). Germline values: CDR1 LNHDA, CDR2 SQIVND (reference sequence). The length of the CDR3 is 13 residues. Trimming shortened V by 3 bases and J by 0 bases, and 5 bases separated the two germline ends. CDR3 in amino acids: CASSMGLNTEAFF. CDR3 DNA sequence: TGTGCCAGTAGTATGGGGCTGAACACTGAAGCTTTCTTT.

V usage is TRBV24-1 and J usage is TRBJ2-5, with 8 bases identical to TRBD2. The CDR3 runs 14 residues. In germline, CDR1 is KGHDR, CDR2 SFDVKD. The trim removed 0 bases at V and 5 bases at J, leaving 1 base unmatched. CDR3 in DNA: TGTGCCACCAGTGATTTGCCTAGCGGGGAGACCCAGTACTTC. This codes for CATSDLPSGETQYF.

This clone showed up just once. CDR3 DNA: TGCGCCAGCAGCTTGGATCCGGCAAGTTTATGGTATGGCTACACCTTC. It translates to CASSLDPASLWYGYTF. The rearrangement joins TRBV5-1 to TRBJ1-2, with no clear D. V dropped 0 bases and J dropped 5 bases, with 17 bases sitting between them. The germline gives CDR1 SGHRS, CDR2 YFSETQ. The length of the CDR3 is 16 residues.

CDR3: CASSFLSFGREILSYTF. In nucleotides, the CDR3 is TGTGCCAGCAGTTTCCTCAGTTTCGGCAGGGAGATTCTTAGCTACACCTTC. V usage is TRBV28 and J usage is TRBJ1-2; perhaps TRBD1 as D (5 bases). Trimming pared 3 bases from V and 9 bases from J, leaving 26 bases between. Germline CDR1 is MDHEN and CDR2 is SYDVKM. This CDR3 is 17 amino acids long.

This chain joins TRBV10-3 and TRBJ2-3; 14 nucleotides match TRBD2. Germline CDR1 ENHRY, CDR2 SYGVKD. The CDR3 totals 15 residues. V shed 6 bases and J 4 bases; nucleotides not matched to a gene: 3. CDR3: CAISGTSGSPDTQYF. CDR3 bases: TGTGCCATCAGCGGGACTAGCGGGAGCCCAGATACGCAGTATTTT.

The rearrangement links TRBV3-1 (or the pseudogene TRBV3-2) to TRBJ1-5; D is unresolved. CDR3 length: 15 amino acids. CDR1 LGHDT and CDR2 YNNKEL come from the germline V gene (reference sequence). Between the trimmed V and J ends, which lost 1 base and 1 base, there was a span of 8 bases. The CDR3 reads CASSQGDTSNQPQHF. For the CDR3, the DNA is TGTGCCAGCAGCCAAGGCGACACGAGCAATCAGCCCCAGCATTTT.

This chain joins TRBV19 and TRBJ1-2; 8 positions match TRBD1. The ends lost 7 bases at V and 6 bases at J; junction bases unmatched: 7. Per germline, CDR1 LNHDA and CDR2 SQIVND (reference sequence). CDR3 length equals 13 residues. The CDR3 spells CASTTDREDGYTF. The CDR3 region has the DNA TGTGCCAGTACCACGGACAGGGAGGATGGCTACACCTTC. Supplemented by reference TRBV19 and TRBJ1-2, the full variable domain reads DGGITQSPKYLFRKEGQNVTLSCEQNLNHDAMYWYRQDPGQGLRLIYYSQIVNDFQKGDIAEGYSVSREKKESFPLTVTSAQKNPTAFYLCASTTDREDGYTFGSGTRLTVV.

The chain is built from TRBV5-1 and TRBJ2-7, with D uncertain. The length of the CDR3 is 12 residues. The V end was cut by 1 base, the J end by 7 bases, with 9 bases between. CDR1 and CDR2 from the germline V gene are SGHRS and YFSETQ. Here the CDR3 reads CASSLLPWEQYF. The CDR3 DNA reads TGCGCCAGCAGCTTGTTACCCTGGGAGCAGTACTTC.

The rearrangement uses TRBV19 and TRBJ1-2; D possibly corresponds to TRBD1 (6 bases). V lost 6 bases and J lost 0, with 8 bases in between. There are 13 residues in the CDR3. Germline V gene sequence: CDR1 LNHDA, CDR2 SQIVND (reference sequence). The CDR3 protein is CASRDSANYGYTF. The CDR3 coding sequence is TGTGCCAGTAGGGACAGCGCTAACTATGGCTACACCTTC. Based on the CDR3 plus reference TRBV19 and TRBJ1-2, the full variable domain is DGGITQSPKYLFRKEGQNVTLSCEQNLNHDAMYWYRQDPGQGLRLIYYSQIVNDFQKGDIAEGYSVSREKKESFPLTVTSAQKNPTAFYLCASRDSANYGYTFGSGTRLTVV.

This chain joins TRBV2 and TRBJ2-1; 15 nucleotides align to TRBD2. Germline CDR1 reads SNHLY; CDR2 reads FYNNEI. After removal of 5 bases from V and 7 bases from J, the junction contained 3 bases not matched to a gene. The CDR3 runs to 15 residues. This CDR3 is CASSTGTSGRNEQFF. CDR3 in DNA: TGTGCCAGCAGTACAGGGACTAGCGGGAGGAATGAGCAGTTCTTC.